This is a list of T cell receptor beta chains from one sample in a study of beta chain features in type 1 diabetes. TCRdb keeps only in-frame clones here, not all; method: immunoSEQ multiplex PCR. Of 350,000 to 450,000 clones in the sample, around 15% were seen once. The sample taken for sequencing was naive CD4+ T cells from blood. All receptors derive from a woman aged 18-29 years in good health. Both conserved end residues are part of each CDR3. Each record gives: D gene, J gene, clone size, V gene, CDR3 protein, CDR3 DNA. The D gene is left open where the match is weak. Not every row has a clone size; where given, it reads once, few, many or a size class.

d_gene: TRBD2
j_gene: TRBJ2-1
abundance: few
v_gene: TRBV7-3
CDR3aa: CASSPQRGTNNEQFF
CDR3nt: TGTGCCAGCAGCCCTCAGCGGGGGACTAACAATGAGCAGTTCTTC

d_gene: TRBD2
j_gene: TRBJ2-1
abundance: few
v_gene: TRBV29-1
CDR3aa: CSAGGTTLSLSYNEQFF
CDR3nt: TGCAGCGCTGGAGGGACTACTCTTAGCCTCTCCTACAATGAGCAGTTCTTC

d_gene: TRBD2
j_gene: TRBJ2-1
abundance: few
v_gene: TRBV27
CDR3aa: CASREAGGLLNEQFF
CDR3nt: TGTGCCAGCAGGGAGGCGGGAGGACTTCTCAATGAGCAGTTCTTC

d_gene: NA
j_gene: TRBJ2-7
abundance: NA
v_gene: TRBV30
CDR3aa: CAWSAGMFEQYF
CDR3nt: TGTGCCTGGAGTGCCGGGATGTTCGAGCAGTACTTC

d_gene: TRBD1
j_gene: TRBJ2-1
abundance: NA
v_gene: TRBV11-2
CDR3aa: CASSQPGQRLGNEQFF
CDR3nt: TGTGCCAGCAGCCAACCGGGACAGCGTTTAGGTAATGAGCAGTTCTTC

d_gene: TRBD1
j_gene: TRBJ2-4
abundance: NA
v_gene: TRBV19
CDR3aa: CASSIDRGTDIQYF
CDR3nt: TGTGCCAGTAGTATTGACAGGGGGACGGACATTCAGTACTTC

d_gene: NA
j_gene: TRBJ2-5
abundance: NA
v_gene: TRBV7-9
CDR3aa: CASSLVAGRETQYF
CDR3nt: TGTGCCAGCAGCTTAGTTGCAGGGCGAGAGACCCAGTACTTC

d_gene: NA
j_gene: TRBJ2-1
abundance: NA
v_gene: TRBV10-3
CDR3aa: CAISDPGEQFF
CDR3nt: TGTGCCATCAGTGACCCGGGAGAACAGTTCTTC

d_gene: NA
j_gene: TRBJ1-5
abundance: NA
v_gene: TRBV29-1
CDR3aa: CSVVGTSNQPQHF
CDR3nt: TGCAGCGTTGTCGGGACAAGCAATCAGCCCCAGCATTTT

d_gene: NA
j_gene: TRBJ1-5
abundance: NA
v_gene: TRBV2
CDR3aa: CASTRHYSNQPQHF
CDR3nt: TGTGCCAGCACGAGACATTATAGCAATCAGCCCCAGCATTTT

d_gene: NA
j_gene: TRBJ2-7
abundance: few
v_gene: TRBV29-1
CDR3aa: CSVGASGAYEQYF
CDR3nt: TGCAGCGTTGGCGCCTCAGGGGCCTACGAGCAGTACTTC

d_gene: NA
j_gene: TRBJ2-7
abundance: NA
v_gene: TRBV5-1
CDR3aa: CASSLERSYYEQYF
CDR3nt: TGCGCCAGCAGCCTGGAGAGGAGCTACTACGAGCAGTACTTC

d_gene: TRBD1
j_gene: TRBJ1-1
abundance: NA
v_gene: TRBV7-2
CDR3aa: CASSLNRGLVEAFF
CDR3nt: TGTGCCAGCAGCTTAAACAGGGGGCTTGTTGAAGCTTTCTTT

d_gene: TRBD1
j_gene: TRBJ1-2
abundance: few
v_gene: TRBV28
CDR3aa: CASSEGGLYGYTF
CDR3nt: TGTGCCAGCAGTGAAGGGGGCCTCTATGGCTACACCTTC

d_gene: NA
j_gene: TRBJ1-2
abundance: NA
v_gene: TRBV30
CDR3aa: CAWSSRHGYTF
CDR3nt: TGTGCCTGGAGTAGCAGGCACGGCTACACCTTC

d_gene: TRBD1
j_gene: TRBJ1-5
abundance: few
v_gene: TRBV23-1
CDR3aa: CASSHNRGRGQPQHF
CDR3nt: TGCGCCAGCAGTCATAACAGGGGGCGCGGGCAGCCCCAGCATTTT

d_gene: TRBD1
j_gene: TRBJ2-5
abundance: few
v_gene: TRBV2
CDR3aa: CATSQGAVGTQYF
CDR3nt: TGTGCCACCTCACAGGGGGCTGTTGGGACCCAGTACTTC

d_gene: NA
j_gene: TRBJ1-1
abundance: few
v_gene: TRBV30
CDR3aa: CAWSRGDEAFF
CDR3nt: TGTGCCTGGAGCCGGGGGGATGAAGCTTTCTTT

d_gene: NA
j_gene: TRBJ1-4
abundance: NA
v_gene: TRBV5-1
CDR3aa: CASSLSPSNEKLFF
CDR3nt: TGCGCCAGCAGCTTGAGTCCGAGTAATGAAAAACTGTTTTTT

d_gene: NA
j_gene: TRBJ2-1
abundance: few
v_gene: TRBV30
CDR3aa: CAWSVIMSEQFF
CDR3nt: TGTGCCTGGAGTGTTATCATGAGTGAGCAGTTCTTC

d_gene: NA
j_gene: TRBJ2-1
abundance: few
v_gene: TRBV5-1
CDR3aa: CASSLGLASSYNEQFF
CDR3nt: TGCGCCAGCAGCTTGGGCCTAGCATCCTCCTACAATGAGCAGTTCTTC

d_gene: TRBD2
j_gene: TRBJ2-3
abundance: NA
v_gene: TRBV5-4
CDR3aa: CASRISGSKDTQYF
CDR3nt: TGTGCCAGCAGGATTAGCGGGAGCAAAGATACGCAGTATTTT

d_gene: TRBD1
j_gene: TRBJ2-1
abundance: NA
v_gene: TRBV28
CDR3aa: CASQGGAYNEQFF
CDR3nt: TGTGCCAGTCAAGGGGGCGCCTACAATGAGCAGTTCTTC

d_gene: NA
j_gene: TRBJ1-5
abundance: few
v_gene: TRBV7-2
CDR3aa: CASSLHPGQPQHF
CDR3nt: TGTGCCAGCAGCTTACATCCCGGGCAGCCCCAGCATTTT

d_gene: NA
j_gene: TRBJ2-7
abundance: NA
v_gene: TRBV5-4
CDR3aa: CASSLAPMAGLQGDEQYF
CDR3nt: TGTGCCAGCAGTTTAGCTCCTATGGCTGGCCTCCAAGGTGACGAGCAGTACTTC

d_gene: TRBD1
j_gene: TRBJ2-2
abundance: NA
v_gene: TRBV7-3
CDR3aa: CASSWDSRNTGELFF
CDR3nt: TGTGCCAGCAGCTGGGACAGTCGGAACACCGGGGAGCTGTTTTTT

d_gene: TRBD1
j_gene: TRBJ2-7
abundance: NA
v_gene: TRBV2
CDR3aa: CASSAWLTGGYEQYF
CDR3nt: TGTGCCAGCAGTGCTTGGTTAACAGGGGGCTACGAGCAGTACTTC

d_gene: TRBD1
j_gene: TRBJ1-5
abundance: NA
v_gene: TRBV25-1
CDR3aa: CASSDNAGTGLIQPQHF
CDR3nt: TGTGCCAGCAGTGATAATGCCGGGACAGGGTTAATCCAGCCCCAGCATTTT

d_gene: NA
j_gene: TRBJ1-4
abundance: NA
v_gene: TRBV30
CDR3aa: CARGGPTNEKLFF
CDR3nt: TGTGCTCGAGGAGGGCCAACTAATGAAAAACTGTTTTTT

d_gene: NA
j_gene: TRBJ1-2
abundance: NA
v_gene: TRBV23-1
CDR3aa: CASRRGQWGLWGYGYTF
CDR3nt: TGCGCCAGCAGGCGGGGGCAGTGGGGCTTATGGGGCTATGGCTACACCTTC

d_gene: TRBD2
j_gene: TRBJ2-3
abundance: NA
v_gene: TRBV29-1
CDR3aa: CSVGSLRGLAATDTQYF
CDR3nt: TGCAGCGTGGGATCGCTCAGGGGACTAGCGGCCACAGATACGCAGTATTTT

d_gene: TRBD2
j_gene: TRBJ2-7
abundance: NA
v_gene: TRBV6-5
CDR3aa: CASSLLAGPSYEQYF
CDR3nt: TGTGCCAGCAGTTTACTAGCGGGCCCCTCCTACGAGCAGTACTTC

d_gene: NA
j_gene: TRBJ2-6
abundance: NA
v_gene: TRBV6-5
CDR3aa: CASSYFVNSGANVLTF
CDR3nt: TGTGCCAGCAGTTACTTCGTAAACTCTGGGGCCAACGTCCTGACTTTC